This entry concerns a single T cell receptor (beta chain). What it recognizes is unknown. J lost 3 bases, V lost 2 bases, and 14 bases had no gene match. Germline V CDR1 and CDR2: SGHTA, FQGNSA. The CDR3 contains 18 residues. These data belong to a study of shared clonotypes between healthy human individuals. Whole-study results and caveats: About 5% of naive CD4 clonotypes were shared across four donors.

Healthy HIV-negative adults with no recent acute infections or vaccinations were recruited as donors. Profiling relied on immunoSEQ multiplex PCR, and the TCRdb table lists in-frame clones only, not all of them. The sample holds millions of clones, 90% to 95% seen once. J is TRBJ2-3 and V is TRBV7-2; 7 bases match TRBD2. The source of this sequence is a young man in good health. Some clones in this sample may be carry-over from other donors' samples. Material: naive CD4+ T cells from PBMCs. The subset: CD45RA+ positively selected. The CDR3 loop is CASSLMLGGLTLTDTQYF. The CDR3 nucleotides are TGTGCCAGCAGCTTAATGCTCGGGGGACTAACGTTGACAGATACGCAGTATTTT. Variable domain in full (rest from reference TRBV7-2 and TRBJ2-3): GAGVSQSPSNKVTEKGKDVELRCDPISGHTALYWYRQSLGQGLEFLIYFQGNSAPDKSGLPSDRFSAERTGGSVSTLTIQRTQQEDSAVYLCASSLMLGGLTLTDTQYFGPGTRLTVL.